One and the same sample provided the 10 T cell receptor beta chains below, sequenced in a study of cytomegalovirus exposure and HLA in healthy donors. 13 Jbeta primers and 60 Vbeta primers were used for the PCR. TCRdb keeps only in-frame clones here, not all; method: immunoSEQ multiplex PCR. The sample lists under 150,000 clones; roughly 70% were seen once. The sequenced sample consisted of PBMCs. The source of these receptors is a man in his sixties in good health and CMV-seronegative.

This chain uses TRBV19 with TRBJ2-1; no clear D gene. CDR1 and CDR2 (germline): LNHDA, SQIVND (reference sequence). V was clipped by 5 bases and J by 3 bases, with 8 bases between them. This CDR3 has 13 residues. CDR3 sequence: CASSRGNYNEQFF. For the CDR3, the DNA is TGTGCCAGTAGTCGAGGCAACTACAATGAGCAGTTCTTC. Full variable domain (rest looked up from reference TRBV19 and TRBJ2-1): DGGITQSPKYLFRKEGQNVTLSCEQNLNHDAMYWYRQDPGQGLRLIYYSQIVNDFQKGDIAEGYSVSREKKESFPLTVTSAQKNPTAFYLCASSRGNYNEQFFGPGTRLTVL.

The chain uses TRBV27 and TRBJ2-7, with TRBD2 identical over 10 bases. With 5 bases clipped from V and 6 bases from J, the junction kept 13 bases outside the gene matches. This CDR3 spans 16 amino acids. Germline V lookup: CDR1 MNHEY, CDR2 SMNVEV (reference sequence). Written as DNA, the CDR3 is TGTGCCAGCAGTCCACACCTAGCGGGAGACCTAGGCGAGCAGTACTTC. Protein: CASSPHLAGDLGEQYF.

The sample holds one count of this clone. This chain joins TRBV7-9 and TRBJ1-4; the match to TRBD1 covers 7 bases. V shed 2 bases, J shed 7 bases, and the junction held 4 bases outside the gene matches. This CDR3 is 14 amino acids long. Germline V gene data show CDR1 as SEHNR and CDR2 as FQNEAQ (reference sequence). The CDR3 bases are TGTGCCAGCAGCTTACGGTCAGGGGGTGAAAAACTGTTTTTT. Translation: CASSLRSGGEKLFF.

CDR3 sequence (DNA): TGTGCCAGCAGTTACGGGCTAGCGGGAGAGGGGTTCTTC. This translates into CASSYGLAGEGFF. This chain links TRBV6-5 with TRBJ2-1; 10 positions agree with TRBD2. This CDR3 region has 13 residues. Trimming took 2 bases from V and 15 from J; bases not matched to a gene: 7. Germline values: CDR1 MNHEY, CDR2 SVGAGI.

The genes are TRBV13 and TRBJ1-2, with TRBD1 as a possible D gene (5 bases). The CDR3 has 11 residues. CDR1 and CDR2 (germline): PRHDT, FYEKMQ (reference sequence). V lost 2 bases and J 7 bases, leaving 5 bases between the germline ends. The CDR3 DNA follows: TGTGCCAGCAGCTTACAGGGTGGCTACACCTTC. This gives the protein CASSLQGGYTF.

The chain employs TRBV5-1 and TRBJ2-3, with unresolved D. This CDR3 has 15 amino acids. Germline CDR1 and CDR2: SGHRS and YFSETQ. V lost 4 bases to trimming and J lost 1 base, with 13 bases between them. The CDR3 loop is CASSRPKPGTDTQYF. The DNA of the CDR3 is TGCGCCAGCAGCCGTCCGAAGCCTGGCACAGATACGCAGTATTTT.

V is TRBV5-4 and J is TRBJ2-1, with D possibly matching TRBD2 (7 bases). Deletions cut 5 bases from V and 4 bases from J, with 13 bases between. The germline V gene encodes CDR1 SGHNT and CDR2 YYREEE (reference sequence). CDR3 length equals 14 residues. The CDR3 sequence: CASSWGGHYNEQFF. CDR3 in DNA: TGTGCCAGCAGTTGGGGGGGCCATTACAATGAGCAGTTCTTC.

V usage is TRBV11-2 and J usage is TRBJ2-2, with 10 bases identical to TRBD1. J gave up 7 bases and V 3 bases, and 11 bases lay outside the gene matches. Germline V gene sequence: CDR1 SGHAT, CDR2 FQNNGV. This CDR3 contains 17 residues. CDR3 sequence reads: CASSFPGQGFYGGELFF. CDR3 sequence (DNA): TGTGCCAGCAGCTTCCCGGGACAGGGGTTCTACGGCGGGGAGCTGTTTTTT.

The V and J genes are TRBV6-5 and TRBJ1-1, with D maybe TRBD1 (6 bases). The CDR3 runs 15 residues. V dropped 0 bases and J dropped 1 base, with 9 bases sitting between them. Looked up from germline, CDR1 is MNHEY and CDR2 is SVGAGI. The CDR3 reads CASSYSLQGNTEAFF. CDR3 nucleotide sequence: TGTGCCAGCAGTTACTCGCTACAGGGGAACACTGAAGCTTTCTTT.

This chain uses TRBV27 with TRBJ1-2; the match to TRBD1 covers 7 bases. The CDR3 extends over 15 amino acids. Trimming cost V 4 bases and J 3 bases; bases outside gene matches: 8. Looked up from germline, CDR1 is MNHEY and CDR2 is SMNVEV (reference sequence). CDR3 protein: CASSSKTGLHYGYTF. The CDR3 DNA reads TGTGCCAGCAGTTCGAAGACAGGGCTCCACTATGGCTACACCTTC.